Below, one T cell receptor beta chain is given with its context. This record belongs to a study of shared T cell receptors in the human thymus. The data were produced by immunoSEQ multiplex PCR, yet TCRdb's version contains in-frame clones alone and is incomplete. Among roughly 710,000 clones listed, 80% to 90% were seen once. The CDR3 runs to 13 residues. CDR1 and CDR2 (germline): SGHRS, YFSETQ. The J segment lost 9 bases and the V segment lost 1 base, leaving 6 bases of the junction unmatched. The same sample was also used in a study of human thymus T cells. That paper notes: In thymic and blood repertoires alike, V and J usage looked biased. Related research reported highly overlapping thymic repertoires among unrelated individuals.

The chain has TRBV5-1 and TRBJ2-7; 8 bases are shared with TRBD1. The sample comprised thymocytes. The source of this sequence is a girl under three years old with a congenital heart defect. CDR3 residues: CASSLPGQEGQYF. Here the CDR3 DNA reads TGCGCCAGCAGCTTGCCGGGACAGGAGGGGCAGTACTTC.